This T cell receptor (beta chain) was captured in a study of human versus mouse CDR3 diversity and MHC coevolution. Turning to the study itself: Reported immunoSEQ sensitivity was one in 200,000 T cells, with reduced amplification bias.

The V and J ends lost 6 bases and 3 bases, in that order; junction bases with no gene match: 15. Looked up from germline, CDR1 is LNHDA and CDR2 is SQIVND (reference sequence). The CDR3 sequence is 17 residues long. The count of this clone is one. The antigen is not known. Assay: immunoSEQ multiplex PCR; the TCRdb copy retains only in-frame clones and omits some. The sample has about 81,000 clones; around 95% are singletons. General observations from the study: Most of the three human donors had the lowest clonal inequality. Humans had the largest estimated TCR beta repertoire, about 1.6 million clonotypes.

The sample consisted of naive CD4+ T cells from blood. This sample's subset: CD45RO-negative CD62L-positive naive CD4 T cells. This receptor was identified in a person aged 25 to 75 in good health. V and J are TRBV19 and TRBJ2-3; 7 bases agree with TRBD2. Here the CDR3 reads CASSPARLAATTDTQYF. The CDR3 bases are TGTGCCAGTAGCCCCGCGAGGCTAGCGGCCACAACAGATACGCAGTATTTT.